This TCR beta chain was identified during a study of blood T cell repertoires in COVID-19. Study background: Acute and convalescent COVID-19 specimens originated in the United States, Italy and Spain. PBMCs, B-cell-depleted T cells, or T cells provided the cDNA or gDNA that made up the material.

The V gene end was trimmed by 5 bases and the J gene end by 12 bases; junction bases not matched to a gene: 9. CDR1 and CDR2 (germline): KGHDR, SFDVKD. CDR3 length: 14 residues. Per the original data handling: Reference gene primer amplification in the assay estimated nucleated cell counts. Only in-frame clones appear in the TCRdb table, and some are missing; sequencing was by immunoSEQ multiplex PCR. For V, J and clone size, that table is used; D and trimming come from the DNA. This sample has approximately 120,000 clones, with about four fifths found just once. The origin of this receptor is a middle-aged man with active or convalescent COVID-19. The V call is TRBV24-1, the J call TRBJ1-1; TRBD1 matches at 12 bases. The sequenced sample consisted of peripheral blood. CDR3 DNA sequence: TGTGCCACCAGTGCCCCGGGACAGGGGGCGAGATCTTTCTTT. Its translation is CATSAPGQGARSFF.